These T cell receptor beta chains were read from a single sample in a study of T cell repertoires in cytomegalovirus infection. TCRdb processed the reads anew with MiXCR; each CDR3 protein has one entry. The data hold 370,000 or so distinct CDR3 sequences, with roughly 34% observed a single time. Antigen specificity for these receptors is unknown. This material consisted of cultured PBMCs, taken from culture after CMV antigen stimulation. The receptors here all came from a human donor in good health (CMV status not recorded). Some clones in this sample may be carry-over from other donors' samples. Both conserved end residues are part of each CDR3.

13 | TRBJ2-1 | TRBV12-3/TRBV12-4 | CASSRTSMGEQFF
18 | TRBJ1-1 | TRBV5-6 | CASSQTSGTGGSVTEAFF
15 | TRBJ2-5 | TRBV7-9 | CASSSNLAVQETQYF
15 | TRBJ2-3 | TRBV12-3/TRBV12-4 | CASSFREIAPDTQYF
18 | TRBJ2-1 | TRBV15 | CATSRDPPVGDYNEQQFF
16 | TRBJ1-1 | TRBV5-6 | CASSPEVGQMNTEAFF
16 | TRBJ1-5 | TRBV7-8 | CASSAGRDTLNQPQHF
16 | TRBJ1-5 | TRBV2 | CASRDRTIYSNQPQHF
14 | TRBJ2-7 | TRBV28 | CASSLYAGLNEQYF
17 | TRBJ2-1 | TRBV7-9 | CASSLARSTGYYNEQFF
14 | TRBJ1-2 | TRBV5-5 | CASSLEVFNYGYTF
15 | TRBJ1-4 | TRBV19 | CASSADRSPNEKLFF
16 | TRBJ2-1 | TRBV6-4 | CASTPGTSGRLNEQFF
13 | TRBJ1-1 | TRBV14 | CASSLRRGAGAFF
11 | TRBJ2-3 | TRBV12-3/TRBV12-4 | CASSFKDTQYF
14 | TRBJ2-4 | TRBV7-8 | CASSPGQGSDIQYF
13 | TRBJ1-5 | TRBV20-1 | CSASPHLDQPQHF
14 | TRBJ2-1 | TRBV10-3 | CAISAREGLDEQFF
12 | TRBJ1-5 | TRBV19 | CASSKQNQPQHF
13 | TRBJ1-5 | TRBV14 | CASSRNGNQPQHF
16 | TRBJ2-3 | TRBV10-2 | CASSESGGLSTDTQYF
15 | TRBJ2-3 | TRBV7-2 | CASIPGQPVVDTQYF
13 | TRBJ2-4 | TRBV7-9 | CASSIQAKNIQYF
15 | TRBJ1-1 | TRBV6-5 | CASSYTGGRATEAFF
14 | TRBJ2-1 | TRBV7-2 | CASSRDPGLAGKFF
14 | TRBJ2-1 | TRBV12-5 | CASGYQTDYNEQFF
12 | TRBJ2-1 | TRBV9 | CASSVLAGELFF
15 | TRBJ2-5 | TRBV7-2 | CASSLSLQGGETQYF
20 | TRBJ2-3 | TRBV12-3/TRBV12-4 | CASSPYRLGLADYSTDTQYF
15 | TRBJ1-1 | TRBV10-3 | CAISGGGGAETEAFF
14 | TRBJ2-3 | TRBV2 | CASSGGSYTDTQYF
15 | TRBJ2-1 | TRBV12-3/TRBV12-4 | CASSSGASSYNEQFF
15 | TRBJ1-2 | TRBV19 | CASSIDKGTNYGYTF
14 | TRBJ1-2 | TRBV6-2/TRBV6-3 | CASSLNPDGYGYTF
17 | TRBJ1-2 | TRBV19 | CASSIEGRPRINYGYTF
13 | TRBJ1-5 | TRBV9 | CASSVDGSQPQHF
13 | TRBJ1-2 | TRBV19 | CASSITGGYGYTF
14 | TRBJ2-1 | TRBV7-6 | CAGLAARAYNEQFF
12 | TRBJ2-1 | TRBV6-1 | CASSENRRLQFF
14 | TRBJ2-1 | TRBV7-2 | CASSLALVGRNQFF
19 | TRBJ1-6 | TRBV14 | CASSQESVDLWSYNSPLHF
15 | TRBJ1-4 | TRBV7-8 | CASSFLQKLNEKLFF
15 | TRBJ2-6 | TRBV18 | CASSPRITGANVLTF
15 | TRBJ1-5 | TRBV27 | CASSLRSGRDQPQHF
16 | TRBJ1-6 | TRBV6-1 | CASSGQASSYNSPLHF
15 | TRBJ1-1 | TRBV12-3/TRBV12-4 | CASLGGALMNTEAFF
15 | TRBJ2-2 | TRBV5-5 | CASTGRSPRTGELFF
12 | TRBJ2-1 | TRBV20-1 | CSARRAGGEQFF
16 | TRBJ2-1 | TRBV27 | CASSSRTDSSYNEQFF
15 | TRBJ2-3 | TRBV7-2 | CASSLASRNTDTQYF
12 | TRBJ2-7 | TRBV29-1 | CSVGQGAYEQYF
16 | TRBJ2-3 | TRBV12-3/TRBV12-4 | CASSSQGLAATDTQYF
13 | TRBJ1-6 | TRBV20-1 | CSRGQGLNSPLHF
15 | TRBJ2-1 | TRBV10-3 | CAIGVRASGYNEQFF